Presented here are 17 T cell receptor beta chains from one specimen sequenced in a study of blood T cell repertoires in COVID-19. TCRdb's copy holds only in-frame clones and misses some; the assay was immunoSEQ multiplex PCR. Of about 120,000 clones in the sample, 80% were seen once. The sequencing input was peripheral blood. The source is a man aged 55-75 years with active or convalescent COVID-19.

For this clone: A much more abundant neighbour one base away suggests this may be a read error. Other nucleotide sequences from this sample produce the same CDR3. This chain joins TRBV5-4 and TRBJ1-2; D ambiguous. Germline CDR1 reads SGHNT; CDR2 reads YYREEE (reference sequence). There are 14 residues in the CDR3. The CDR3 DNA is TGTGCCAGCAGCTTGGTAGGTCAGGCTCATGGCTATACCTTC. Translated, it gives CASSLVGQAHGYTF.

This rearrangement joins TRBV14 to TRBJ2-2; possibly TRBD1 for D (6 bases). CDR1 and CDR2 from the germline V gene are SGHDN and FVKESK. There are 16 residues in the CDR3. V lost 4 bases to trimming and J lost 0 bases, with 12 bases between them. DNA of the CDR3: TGTGCCAGCAGCCGGTGGGGGCCTACGAACACCGGGGAGCTGTTTTTT. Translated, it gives CASSRWGPTNTGELFF.

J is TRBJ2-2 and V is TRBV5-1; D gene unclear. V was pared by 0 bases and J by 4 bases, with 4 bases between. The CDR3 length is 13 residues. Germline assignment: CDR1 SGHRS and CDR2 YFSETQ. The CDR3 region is CASSLDFTGELFF. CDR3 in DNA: TGCGCCAGCAGCTTGGACTTCACCGGGGAGCTGTTTTTT.

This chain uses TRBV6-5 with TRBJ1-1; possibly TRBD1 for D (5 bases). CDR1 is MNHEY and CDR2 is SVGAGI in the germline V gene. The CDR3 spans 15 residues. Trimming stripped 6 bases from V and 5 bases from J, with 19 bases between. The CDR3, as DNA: TGTGCCAGCAGGAAGCTGGGTGGGGGGAGTACTGAAGCTTTCTTT. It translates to CASRKLGGGSTEAFF.

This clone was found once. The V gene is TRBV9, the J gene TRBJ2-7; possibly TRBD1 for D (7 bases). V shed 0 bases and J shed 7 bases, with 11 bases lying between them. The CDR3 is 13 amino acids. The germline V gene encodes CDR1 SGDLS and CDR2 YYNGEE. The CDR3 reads CASSVEQGREQYF. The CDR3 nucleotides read TGTGCCAGCAGCGTAGAACAGGGGAGGGAGCAGTACTTC.

The CDR3 DNA reads TGTGCCAGTAGCCGACAGATGGCCGAGCAGTTCTTC. This codes for CASSRQMAEQFF. The chain links TRBV19 to TRBJ2-1, with a possible D match to TRBD1 (5 bases). The CDR3 has 12 amino acids. CDR1 and CDR2 (germline): LNHDA, SQIVND (reference sequence). V lost 6 bases and J lost 10, with 13 bases in between.

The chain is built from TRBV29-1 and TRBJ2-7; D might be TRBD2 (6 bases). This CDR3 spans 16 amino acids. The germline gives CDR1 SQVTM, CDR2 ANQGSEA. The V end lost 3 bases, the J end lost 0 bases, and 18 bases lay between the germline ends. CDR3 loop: CSVEDATSSYSYEQYF. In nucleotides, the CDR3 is TGCAGCGTTGAGGACGCAACTAGCTCTTACTCCTACGAGCAGTACTTC.

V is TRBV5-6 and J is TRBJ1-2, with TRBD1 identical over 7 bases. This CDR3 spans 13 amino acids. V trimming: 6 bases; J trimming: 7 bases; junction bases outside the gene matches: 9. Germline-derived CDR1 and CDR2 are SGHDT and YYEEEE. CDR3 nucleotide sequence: TGTGCCAGCAAACCGACAGGGTACAGTGGCTACACCTTC. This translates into CASKPTGYSGYTF.

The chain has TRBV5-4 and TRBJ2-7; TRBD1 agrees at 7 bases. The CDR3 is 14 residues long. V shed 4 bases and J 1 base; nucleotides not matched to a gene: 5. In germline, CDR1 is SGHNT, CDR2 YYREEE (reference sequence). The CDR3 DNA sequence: TGTGCCAGCAGCCCTCGGACAGGATCCTACGAGCAGTACTTC. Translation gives CASSPRTGSYEQYF.

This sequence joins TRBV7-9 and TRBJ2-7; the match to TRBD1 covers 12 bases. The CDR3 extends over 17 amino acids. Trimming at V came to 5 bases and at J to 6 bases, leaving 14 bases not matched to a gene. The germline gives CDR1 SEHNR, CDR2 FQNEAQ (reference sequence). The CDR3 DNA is TGTGCCAGCAGCATAAGTACCGGGACAGGGGGCAACAGCGAGCAGTACTTC. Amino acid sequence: CASSISTGTGGNSEQYF.

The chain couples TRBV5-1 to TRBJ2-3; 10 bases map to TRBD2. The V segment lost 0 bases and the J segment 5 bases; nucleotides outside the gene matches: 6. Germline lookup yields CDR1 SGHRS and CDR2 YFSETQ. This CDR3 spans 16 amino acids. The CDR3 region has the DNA TGCGCCAGCAGCTTGGGGCTAGCGGGAGTGGTAGATACGCAGTATTTT. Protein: CASSLGLAGVVDTQYF.

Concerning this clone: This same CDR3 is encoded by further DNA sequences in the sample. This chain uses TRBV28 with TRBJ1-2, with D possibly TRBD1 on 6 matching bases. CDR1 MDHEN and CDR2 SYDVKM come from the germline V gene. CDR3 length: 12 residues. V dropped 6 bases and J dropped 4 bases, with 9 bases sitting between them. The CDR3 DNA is TGTGCCAGCAGCCCGGACAGCTATGGCTACACCTTC. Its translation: CASSPDSYGYTF.

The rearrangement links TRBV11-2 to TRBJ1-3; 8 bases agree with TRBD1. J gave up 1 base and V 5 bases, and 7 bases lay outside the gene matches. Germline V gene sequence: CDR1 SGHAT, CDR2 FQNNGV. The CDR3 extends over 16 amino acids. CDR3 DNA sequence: TGTGCCAGCAGCATCGACAGGGGTGGATCTGGAAACACCATATATTTT. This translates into CASSIDRGGSGNTIYF.

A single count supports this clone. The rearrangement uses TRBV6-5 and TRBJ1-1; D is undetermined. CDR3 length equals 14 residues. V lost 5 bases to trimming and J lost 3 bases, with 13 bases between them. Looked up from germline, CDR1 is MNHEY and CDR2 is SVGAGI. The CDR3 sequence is CASSTSRRDTEAFF. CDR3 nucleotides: TGTGCCAGCAGTACCTCCAGACGGGACACTGAAGCTTTCTTT.

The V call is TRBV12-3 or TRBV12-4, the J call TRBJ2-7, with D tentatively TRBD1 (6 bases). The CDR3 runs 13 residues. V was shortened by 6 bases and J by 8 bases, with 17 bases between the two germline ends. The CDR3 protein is CASRGTAGDKQYF. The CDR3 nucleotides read TGTGCCAGCAGGGGAACAGCAGGGGATAAGCAGTACTTC.

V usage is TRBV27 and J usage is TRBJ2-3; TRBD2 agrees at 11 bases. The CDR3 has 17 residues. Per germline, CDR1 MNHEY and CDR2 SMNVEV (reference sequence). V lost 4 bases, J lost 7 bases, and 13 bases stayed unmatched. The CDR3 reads CASSSYPGLAEGNTQYF. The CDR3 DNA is TGTGCCAGCAGTTCATACCCGGGACTAGCGGAGGGGAATACGCAGTATTTT.

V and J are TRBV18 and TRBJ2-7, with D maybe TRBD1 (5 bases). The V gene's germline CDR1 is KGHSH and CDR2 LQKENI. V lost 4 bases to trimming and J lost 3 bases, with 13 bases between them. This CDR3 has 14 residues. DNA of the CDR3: TGTGCCAGCTCACGGCAGGGTCTCTTCTACGAGCAGTACTTC. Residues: CASSRQGLFYEQYF. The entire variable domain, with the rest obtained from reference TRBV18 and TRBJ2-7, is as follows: NAGVMQNPRHLVRRRGQEARLRCSPMKGHSHVYWYRQLPEEGLKFMVYLQKENIIDESGMPKERFSAEFPKEGPSILRIQQVVRGDSAAYFCASSRQGLFYEQYFGPGTRLTVT.